The 29 T cell receptor beta chains listed next were all sequenced from one sample in a study of blood T cells in healthy people across ages. A second PCR, run for roughly 7 to 12 cycles, used a sample-barcoded 5' primer plus a J-beta primer mix. TCRdb analysed the 5' RACE reads with MiXCR anew, one entry per CDR3 protein. This table holds roughly 2 million distinct CDR3 sequences, roughly 49% found once. The specimen was blood. These receptors were taken from a woman between 40 and 50 years old in good health.

The V and J genes are TRBV7-2 and TRBJ2-7; possibly TRBD1 or TRBD2 for D (6 bases each). Trimming took 4 bases from V and 1 from J, leaving 20 bases between them. The CDR3 length is 17 residues. Germline values: CDR1 SGHTA, CDR2 FQGNSA. In nucleotides, the CDR3 is TGTGCCAGCAGCTCTCAAGGGGGGCGCAACCATTCCTACGAGCAGTACTTC. Its protein is CASSSQGGRNHSYEQYF.

This rearrangement joins TRBV24-1 to TRBJ2-3; tentatively, D is TRBD2 (6 bases). Germline V lookup: CDR1 KGHDR, CDR2 SFDVKD. The CDR3 extends over 16 amino acids. Trimming cost V 3 bases and J 1 base, with 13 bases left between them. The CDR3 protein is CATSDPTSPGTDTQYF. CDR3 DNA sequence: TGTGCCACCAGTGATCCCACTAGCCCTGGCACAGATACGCAGTATTTT.

This clonotype has just a few counts. V is TRBV29-1 and J is TRBJ2-1; no firm D call. V was cut by 7 bases and J by 5 bases, with 6 bases left in between. The germline CDR1 and CDR2 sequences are SQVTM and ANQGSEA. CDR3 length: 10 amino acids. The CDR3 bases are TGCAGCGGAAATAACAATGAGCAGTTCTTC. This gives the protein CSGNNNEQFF.

The rearrangement joins TRBV7-2 to TRBJ2-7, with a possible D match to TRBD2 (5 bases). Trimming left V 5 bases short and J 3 bases short, with 11 bases between. The V gene's germline CDR1 is SGHTA and CDR2 FQGNSA. The CDR3 totals 13 residues. The CDR3 bases are TGTGCCAGCAGCCCGGACGGGAACTACGAGCAGTACTTC. Translation: CASSPDGNYEQYF.

The chain combines TRBV3-1 with TRBJ2-5, with 8 bases fitting TRBD1. Germline V gene data show CDR1 as LGHDT and CDR2 as YNNKEL (reference sequence). Losses at the gene ends were 4 bases for V and 5 bases for J; bases not matched to a gene: 9. This CDR3 comprises 15 residues. CDR3 in DNA: TGTGCCAGCAGCCCGTGGTCAGGGGGCGTGGAGACCCAGTACTTC. It is translated as CASSPWSGGVETQYF.

There are a few counts of this clonotype. This chain connects TRBV11-1 to TRBJ2-3, with D hard to call. The CDR3 runs 14 residues. CDR1 is SGHAT, CDR2 FQDESV, per germline (reference sequence). V was cut by 1 base and J by 2 bases, with 7 bases left in between. CDR3 sequence reads: CASSLVRNTDTQYF. For the CDR3, the DNA is TGTGCCAGCAGCTTAGTGCGAAACACAGATACGCAGTATTTT.

In its sample, this clonotype was seen a few times. This sequence joins TRBV4-1 and TRBJ2-1; D assignment may be TRBD1 or TRBD2 (6 bases each). Germline CDR1 is MGHRA and CDR2 is YSYEKL. The CDR3 runs 17 residues. Trimming removed 1 base at V and 6 bases at J, with 19 bases between. In DNA, the CDR3 is TGCGCCAGCAGCCAAGTACCCGGGGGCCGGGTGAGCAATGAGCAGTTCTTC. It codes for CASSQVPGGRVSNEQFF.

This clonotype appeared a few times. The genes are TRBV7-9 and TRBJ2-1, with D maybe TRBD1 (8 bases). The V and J ends lost 3 bases and 6 bases respectively, with 21 bases between them. The V gene's germline CDR1 is SEHNR and CDR2 FQNEAQ (reference sequence). The CDR3 has 17 residues. The CDR3 DNA follows: TGTGCCAGCAGCTTTCCTATCGGACAGGGAGGGTCCAATGAGCAGTTCTTC. It is translated as CASSFPIGQGGSNEQFF.

On this clonotype: Just one base apart from a much larger clone, this may be a read error. The CDR3 loop reads CASSPEWQGLAKNIQYF. The CDR3, as DNA: TGCGCCAGCAGCCCGGAGTGGCAGGGGTTAGCCAAAAACATTCAGTACTTC. The chain employs TRBV4-3 and TRBJ2-4; possible D gene TRBD1, 6 bases. V lost 4 bases to trimming and J lost 0 bases, with 16 bases between them. Germline V gene sequence: CDR1 LGHNA, CDR2 YSLEER. The CDR3 loop spans 17 amino acids.

The chain joins TRBV6-2 or TRBV6-3 to TRBJ2-7; D is unresolved. V lost 6 bases to trimming and J lost 0 bases, with 12 bases between them. The CDR3 totals 14 residues. Germline V lookup: CDR1 MNHEY, CDR2 SVGEGT. In DNA form, the CDR3 reads TGTGCCAGCAGGCCTGCGATTCCCTCCTACGAGCAGTACTTC. Encoded protein: CASRPAIPSYEQYF.

The chain has TRBV4-3 and TRBJ2-4; perhaps D is TRBD1 or TRBD2 (5 bases each). This CDR3 contains 14 residues. The V gene lost 0 bases and the J gene lost 7 bases, with 10 bases spanning the gap. CDR1 and CDR2 from the germline V gene are LGHNA and YSLEER. CDR3 sequence: CASSQDWGGNIQYF. The CDR3 region has the DNA TGCGCCAGCAGCCAAGATTGGGGCGGGAACATTCAGTACTTC.

The V gene is TRBV27, the J gene TRBJ2-3; D might be TRBD1 (6 bases). Germline V lookup: CDR1 MNHEY, CDR2 SMNVEV (reference sequence). The CDR3 is 14 residues long. The V gene lost 3 bases and the J gene lost 5 bases, with 12 bases spanning the gap. CDR3 nucleotides: TGTGCCAGCAGTTTTCAGGGGCGACTAGATACGCAGTATTTT. Its protein is CASSFQGRLDTQYF.

The chain joins TRBV7-2 to TRBJ1-2; 12 nucleotides match TRBD1. Losses at the gene ends were 8 bases for V and 6 bases for J; bases not matched to a gene: 1. CDR1 is SGHTA and CDR2 is FQGNSA in the germline V gene. This CDR3 spans 12 amino acids. CDR3 in amino acids: CASGTGGHGYTF. The CDR3, as DNA: TGTGCCAGCGGGACAGGGGGCCATGGCTACACCTTC.

V gene TRBV6-1 combines with J gene TRBJ2-6, with D possibly called TRBD1 or TRBD2 (5 bases each). This CDR3 comprises 19 residues. The germline V gene has CDR1 MNHNS and CDR2 SASEGT. V lost 5 bases and J lost 0, with 20 bases in between. This CDR3 reads CASSRSSGTESSGANVLTF. The CDR3 DNA follows: TGTGCCAGCAGTAGATCTTCCGGGACCGAGAGCTCTGGGGCCAACGTCCTGACTTTC.

This chain links TRBV20-1 with TRBJ2-3, with D perhaps TRBD2 (6 bases). The V end was cut by 6 bases, the J end by 2 bases, with 12 bases between. The CDR3 runs 13 residues. From germline, CDR1 is DFQATT and CDR2 SNEGSKA (reference sequence). CDR3 sequence: CSARGFNTDTQYF. In DNA, the CDR3 is TGCAGTGCCCGGGGGTTCAACACAGATACGCAGTATTTT.

The rearrangement joins TRBV4-3 to TRBJ2-3; 11 nucleotides line up with TRBD2. V trimming: 0 bases; J trimming: 4 bases; junction bases outside the gene matches: 15. Germline V gene sequence: CDR1 LGHNA, CDR2 YSLEER. The CDR3 runs 20 residues. CDR3 amino acids: CASSQDLASGGLFPSDTQYF. DNA of the CDR3: TGCGCCAGCAGCCAAGATTTGGCTAGCGGGGGGCTTTTTCCCTCAGATACGCAGTATTTT.

The chain couples TRBV6-5 to TRBJ2-3; D unresolved. The ends were cut back, 6 bases at V and 2 bases at J, with 9 bases in the middle. CDR3 length equals 13 residues. CDR1 and CDR2 (germline): MNHEY, SVGAGI. CDR3 coding DNA: TGTGCCAGCAGGGCTCCCTACACAGATACGCAGTATTTT. It specifies CASRAPYTDTQYF.

This clonotype occurred a few times. The chain joins TRBV28 to TRBJ2-7, with D possibly matching TRBD2 (5 bases). CDR3 length: 15 residues. CDR1 is MDHEN, CDR2 SYDVKM, per germline. V shed 6 bases and J shed 2 bases, with 17 bases lying between them. The CDR3 bases are TGTGCCAGCAGGTCTAGCTGGTCGGAGACCTACGAGCAGTACTTC. Amino acids: CASRSSWSETYEQYF.

Only a few counts were recorded for this clonotype. This chain links TRBV7-2 with TRBJ2-1; D may match TRBD1 or TRBD2 (5 bases each). The germline V gene encodes CDR1 SGHTA and CDR2 FQGNSA. The V gene lost 6 bases and the J gene lost 9 bases, with 12 bases spanning the gap. CDR3 length: 12 residues. CDR3 DNA sequence: TGTGCCAGCAGTTACCGGGGACGTGAGCAGTTCTTC. Protein product: CASSYRGREQFF. Looking up the rest from reference TRBV7-2 and TRBJ2-1 gives the full variable domain: GAGVSQSPSNKVTEKGKDVELRCDPISGHTALYWYRQSLGQGLEFLIYFQGNSAPDKSGLPSDRFSAERTGGSVSTLTIQRTQQEDSAVYLCASSYRGREQFFGPGTRLTVL.

The chain employs TRBV11-2 and TRBJ1-2; D remains ambiguous. This CDR3 contains 12 residues. V lost 10 bases to trimming and J lost 5 bases, with 14 bases between them. CDR1 and CDR2 from the germline V gene are SGHAT and FQNNGV. The CDR3 DNA sequence: TGTGCCACCTCCCTCCCTACTTATGGCTACACCTTC. Protein: CATSLPTYGYTF.

The chain is built from TRBV6-1 and TRBJ2-7; D is unclear. The J call is in doubt because the DNA end fits TRBJ2-5 better. Germline assignment: CDR1 MNHNS and CDR2 SASEGT. The CDR3 length is 16 residues. Here the CDR3 DNA reads TGTGCCAGCAGTGCGCGGCCGGGTGAAGGTTTGGAGACCCAGTACTTC. This gives the protein CASSARPGEGLETQYF.

The chain couples TRBV9 to TRBJ2-1; 7 bases line up with TRBD1. V shed 0 bases, J shed 12 bases, and the junction held 3 bases outside the gene matches. The CDR3 spans 12 residues. Germline V lookup: CDR1 SGDLS, CDR2 YYNGEE. CDR3 bases: TGTGCCAGCAGCGTAGGGCCAGGGGGGCAGTTCTTC. It encodes CASSVGPGGQFF.

V gene TRBV4-1 combines with J gene TRBJ2-3; 10 positions agree with TRBD2. The CDR3 runs 18 residues. The ends lost 0 bases at V and 2 bases at J; junction bases unmatched: 8. Germline assignment: CDR1 MGHRA and CDR2 YSYEKL. CDR3 sequence (DNA): TGCGCCAGCAGCCAAGATCGGGCTAGCGGGGGTTTCACAGATACGCAGTATTTT. It codes for CASSQDRASGGFTDTQYF.

The rearrangement joins TRBV3-1 to TRBJ2-7; 9 bases line up with TRBD1. TRBJ2-4 explains the end of the DNA better; the J call may be wrong. The CDR3 is 14 amino acids. The V gene's germline CDR1 is LGHDT and CDR2 YNNKEL (reference sequence). In nucleotides, the CDR3 is TGTGCCAGCAGAACGACAGGGGGAGGGAACATTCAGTACTTC. It is translated as CASRTTGGGNIQYF.

The chain recombines TRBV4-1 with TRBJ2-7; weak D call: TRBD1 (6 bases). Trimming left V 5 bases short and J 3 bases short, with 17 bases between. The germline V gene has CDR1 MGHRA and CDR2 YSYEKL. This CDR3 is 15 amino acids long. CDR3 region: CASSVPGAGNYEQYF. The CDR3 nucleotides read TGCGCCAGCAGCGTACCAGGGGCCGGTAACTACGAGCAGTACTTC.

This clonotype was recorded a few times. The CDR3 DNA reads as TGCAGCGTTGTGCTCGCCCACAGTAGCGGGGGCCTACGTGGGCAGTACTTC. Amino acid sequence: CSVVLAHSSGGLRGQYF. V is TRBV29-1 and J is TRBJ2-7; TRBD2 aligns across 9 bases. J gave up 9 bases and V 4 bases, and 22 bases lay outside the gene matches. Germline CDR1 is SQVTM and CDR2 is ANQGSEA. This CDR3 has 17 amino acids.

This chain joins TRBV20-1 and TRBJ2-5; no clear D gene. Trimming left V 6 bases short and J 2 bases short, with 7 bases between. The germline CDR1 and CDR2 sequences are DFQATT and SNEGSKA (reference sequence). There are 11 residues in the CDR3. CDR3 sequence: CSAPFQETQYF. CDR3 DNA sequence: TGCAGTGCCCCCTTTCAAGAGACCCAGTACTTC.

This rearrangement joins TRBV4-3 to TRBJ2-5, with D perhaps TRBD2 (6 bases). This CDR3 comprises 15 residues. V lost 1 base and J lost 5, with 14 bases in between. Germline CDR1 and CDR2: LGHNA and YSLEER. CDR3: CASSQGGSSVETQYF. CDR3 in DNA: TGCGCCAGCAGCCAAGGGGGGTCTAGCGTGGAGACCCAGTACTTC.

At least ten counts were recorded for this clonotype. The J gene is TRBJ2-3, the V gene TRBV6-1; TRBD1 matches at 7 bases. The CDR3 is 15 amino acids. CDR1 is MNHNS and CDR2 is SASEGT in the germline V gene. V was pared by 8 bases and J by 2 bases, with 10 bases of the junction left unmatched. CDR3 residues: CASLSGQLNTDTQYF. Here the CDR3 DNA reads TGTGCCAGCCTTTCGGGACAGTTGAACACAGATACGCAGTATTTT.